The 11 T cell receptor beta chains reported below all come from one sample, sequenced in a study of T cell repertoires in cytomegalovirus infection (dated by TCRdb to the late 2010s). The treatment or condition label, as the study defines it: in vitro stimulation with specific CMV peptide epitopes to enrich CMV-specific T cells. Data came from an Illumina HiSeq 1500. TCRdb handled the public reads itself, with Q25 trimming in fastp and clone calling in MiXCR, and kept productive beta chains. A single entry per CDR3 protein holds the most common genes and DNA from its merged rows. The sample data list around 900,000 distinct CDR3 sequences, and more than 25% of these were observed just once. The ten largest clones represent about 14% of the sample. For these TCRs, the target antigens are not known. The input for sequencing was cultured CD8+ T cells from PBMCs, taken from culture after CMV antigen stimulation. The receptors were gathered from a human donor in good health (CMV status not recorded). Some clones in this sample may be carry-over from other donors' samples.

Only a few counts were recorded for this clonotype. This rearrangement joins TRBV25-1 to TRBJ2-3; possibly TRBD1 for D (5 bases). The V and J ends lost 5 bases and 2 bases respectively, with 14 bases between them. The length of the CDR3 is 15 residues. Germline CDR1 and CDR2: MGHDK and SYGVNS. CDR3 nucleotide sequence: TGTGCCAGCAGTTCCCCAGGGCCCTCCACAGATACGCAGTATTTT. Protein product: CASSSPGPSTDTQYF.

The sample holds a few counts of this clonotype. The V call is TRBV5-1, the J call TRBJ2-2; 7 nucleotides align to TRBD1. The trim removed 2 bases at V and 5 bases at J, leaving 6 bases unmatched. The CDR3 sequence is 15 residues long. Germline CDR1 is SGHRS and CDR2 is YFSETQ. The CDR3 DNA sequence: TGCGCCAGCAGCTTTCGGGACAGTCAAACCGGGGAGCTGTTTTTT. It yields the protein CASSFRDSQTGELFF. The variable domain in full, with the rest retrieved from reference TRBV5-1 and TRBJ2-2, is KAGVTQTPRYLIKTRGQQVTLSCSPISGHRSVSWYQQTPGQGLQFLFEYFSETQRNKGNFPGRFSGRQFSNSRSEMNVSTLELGDSALYLCASSFRDSQTGELFFGEGSRLTVL.

As concerns this clonotype: A read error may account for a junction end that differs from germline. The chain recombines TRBV7-9 with TRBJ1-1; tentative D call: TRBD1 (6 bases). Per the germline V gene, CDR1 is SEHNR and CDR2 is FQNEAQ (reference sequence). The CDR3 runs 17 residues. The chain's CDR3 is CANSLGAFGGAGTKAFF. DNA for the CDR3: TGTGCCAACAGCTTAGGAGCCTTTGGGGGCGCGGGGACTAAAGCTTTCTTT. The full variable domain, in which reference TRBV7-9 and TRBJ1-1 provide the parts outside the CDR3, is DTGVSQNPRHKITKRGQNVTFRCDPISEHNRLYWYRQTLGQGPEFLTYFQNEAQLEKSRLLSDRFSAERPKGSFSTLEIQRTEQGDSAMYLCANSLGAFGGAGTKAFFGQGTRLTVV.

This clonotype showed up just a few times. The V gene is TRBV6-1, the J gene TRBJ2-5, with a tentative D call TRBD1 (6 bases). Germline assignment: CDR1 MNHNS and CDR2 SASEGT. CDR3 length equals 16 residues. V lost 5 bases, J lost 2 bases, and 18 bases lay in between. DNA of the CDR3: TGTGCCAGCAGTTATCCAGGGGCAACAGTACAAGAGACCCAGTACTTC. Translating it yields CASSYPGATVQETQYF.

On this clonotype: The junction departs from germline at one end; a sequencing error may be responsible. The chain has TRBV6-5 and TRBJ2-2; 8 nucleotides match TRBD2. Germline values: CDR1 MNHEY, CDR2 SVGAGI. This CDR3 has 16 residues. For the CDR3, the DNA is TGTGTCAGCAGTTACTCTGGCGGGGGGTACACCGGGGAGCTGTTTTTT. It encodes CVSSYSGGGYTGELFF.

The V and J genes are TRBV19 and TRBJ1-1; D is ambiguous. The germline CDR1 and CDR2 sequences are LNHDA and SQIVND (reference sequence). The CDR3 runs to 14 residues. V dropped 6 bases and J dropped 1 base, with 12 bases sitting between them. For the CDR3, the DNA is TGTGCCAGTAGGATGCAAGACACGAACACTGAAGCTTTCTTT. Translated: CASRMQDTNTEAFF.

This clonotype showed up many times. V usage is TRBV10-3 and J usage is TRBJ1-5; 7 bases fit TRBD1. Germline CDR1 is ENHRY and CDR2 is SYGVKD. The trim removed 2 bases at V and 0 bases at J, leaving 10 bases unmatched. The CDR3 loop spans 18 amino acids. CDR3 bases: TGTGCCATCAGTGAGGAATGGACAGGAGTCTATAGCAATCAGCCCCAGCATTTT. Protein sequence: CAISEEWTGVYSNQPQHF.

The chain combines TRBV5-8 with TRBJ2-7, with D unresolved. Per the germline V gene, CDR1 is SGHTS and CDR2 is YDEGEE. CDR3 size: 13 residues. V was cut by 3 bases and J by 2 bases, with 9 bases left in between. The CDR3, as DNA: TGTGCCAGCAGCTGGCGAGTAGCCTACGAGCAGTACGTC. This translates into CASSWRVAYEQYV.

The chain recombines TRBV6-4 with TRBJ2-1, with TRBD2 matching over 14 bases. Trimming took 5 bases from V and 6 from J; bases not matched to a gene: 3. The length of the CDR3 is 15 residues. CDR1 is MRHNA and CDR2 is SNTAGT in the germline V gene. CDR3 residues: CASSRTSGGSNEQFF. As DNA, the CDR3 is TGTGCCAGCAGTAGGACTAGCGGGGGGTCCAATGAGCAGTTCTTC.

The J gene is TRBJ2-1, the V gene TRBV9, with 9 bases matching TRBD2. CDR3 length equals 16 residues. Germline V gives CDR1 SGDLS, CDR2 YYNGEE. V lost 3 bases, J lost 2 bases, and 6 bases stayed unmatched. The CDR3 loop reads CASSARTSVAYNEQFF. The CDR3 nucleotides are TGTGCCAGCAGCGCGCGGACTAGCGTGGCCTACAATGAGCAGTTCTTC.

This clonotype appeared many times. CDR3 bases: TGTGCCAGCAGTGACGGGAGCGGGGGGGCAGATACGCAGTATTTT. Its protein product is CASSDGSGGADTQYF. J is TRBJ2-3 and V is TRBV6-4, with 10 bases identical to TRBD2. After removal of 2 bases from V and 4 bases from J, the junction contained 3 bases not matched to a gene. CDR3 length: 15 residues. Germline V CDR1 and CDR2: MRHNA, SNTAGT.